This TCR beta chain was recovered during a study of T-cell reconstitution after alpha-beta-depleted transplantation in children. Findings of the study overall: At day 60, the high TCRbeta diversity found in some patients originated from recipient T cells and thymic progenitors that had survived. Among T cells one year after transplant, newly produced cells accounted for most counts and diversity. It was reported that alpha-beta T cells came from several hundred expanded graft clones (about two months after transplant).

Molecular barcoding with unique molecular identifiers was used for the TCRbeta library. A single record per CDR3 protein comes from TCRdb applying MiXCR to the PCR reads. The profile shows about 980,000 distinct CDR3 sequences, roughly 29% of them singletons. The CDR3 length is 14 residues. Trimming at V came to 2 bases and at J to 4 bases, leaving 1 base not matched to a gene. The germline gives CDR1 MNHEY, CDR2 SVGAGI. As for this clonotype: Its specificity is unknown.

Sequenced material: PBMCs, mostly from graft donor cells, taken 360 days after TCRalphabeta/CD19-depleted stem cell transplant. This sequence was found in a boy less than two years old who had a stem cell transplant for SCID, so the T cells may come from the graft donor. The chain employs TRBV6-5 and TRBJ2-4, with 8 bases fitting TRBD1. The CDR3 region has the DNA TGTGCCAGCAGTTACCGGGACAGGAAAAACATTCAGTACTTC. Protein product: CASSYRDRKNIQYF.